This T cell receptor (beta chain) stems from a study of blood T cell repertoires in COVID-19. Study-level background: The samples span acute and convalescent COVID-19 from the United States, Italy and Spain.

Produced via immunoSEQ multiplex PCR; TCRdb's table is partial and in-frame only. The table lists around 100,000 clones, 70% to 90% of them singletons. What was sequenced was peripheral blood. The sequence was collected from a human donor in a cohort sampled during active COVID-19.

The CDR3 here is CASRDLAGGPNEQFF. The CDR3 DNA reads TGTGCCAGCAGAGATCTAGCGGGAGGGCCCAATGAGCAGTTCTTC. The V call is TRBV27, the J call TRBJ2-1; 12 bases line up with TRBD2. In germline, CDR1 is MNHEY, CDR2 SMNVEV (reference sequence). The trim removed 6 bases at V and 6 bases at J, leaving 6 bases unmatched. This CDR3 is built from 15 residues.